The next 27 T cell receptor beta chains were all read from a single sample in a study of regulatory T cells in long-lasting Graves disease. The time point denotes: newly diagnosed GD, antithyroid drugs for less than 3 months. PBMC RNA served as the TCR library source. To make TCR beta libraries, researchers used iRepertoire HTBI primers and Arm-PCR of CDR3 regions. From the multiplex PCR reads, TCRdb called clonotypes with MiXCR, one entry per CDR3 protein. Among 500,000 to 700,000 distinct CDR3 sequences listed, roughly 15% were seen once. The same specimen was also included in a second study, on T cells in Graves' hyperthyroidism and ophthalmopathy.

Here the sequenced sample was peripheral blood mononuclear cells (PBMCs), taken at new diagnosis, from a patient treated with antithyroid drugs. The receptor set was obtained from a woman aged 25-40 years with Graves disease.

The rearrangement links TRBV29-1 to TRBJ1-1; D is possibly TRBD1 (6 bases). The CDR3 spans 13 residues. The V gene's germline CDR1 is SQVTM and CDR2 ANQGSEA. The V end lost 5 bases, the J end lost 0 bases, and 10 bases lay between the germline ends. The DNA of the CDR3 is TGCAGCGTTCAGGGGCGGATGAACACTGAAGCTTTCTTT. Protein: CSVQGRMNTEAFF.

As to this clonotype: This may be a read error, as it is one base from a much larger clone. The chain combines TRBV5-1 with TRBJ1-1, with D possibly being TRBD1 (5 bases). Germline V gene data show CDR1 as SGHRS and CDR2 as YFSETQ. CDR3 length equals 13 residues. The DNA for the CDR3 is TGCGCCAGCAGCACTGGGGCGAATTCTGAAGCTTCCTTT. It encodes CASSTGANSEASF.

This clonotype was counted between two and nine times. This rearrangement joins TRBV5-5 to TRBJ1-4; no clear D. Germline values: CDR1 SGHKS, CDR2 YYEKEE (reference sequence). The CDR3 loop spans 15 amino acids. V lost 7 bases and J lost 8, with 21 bases in between. CDR3 residues: CASGTGRWEEEKLFF. The CDR3 bases are TGTGCCAGCGGCACTGGGCGCTGGGAAGAGGAAAAACTGTTTTTT. The full variable domain, completed using reference TRBV5-5 and TRBJ1-4, is DAGVTQSPTHLIKTRGQQVTLRCSPISGHKSVSWYQQVLGQGPQFIFQYYEKEERGRGNFPDRFSARQFPNYSSELNVNALLLGDSALYLCASGTGRWEEEKLFFGSGTQLSVL.

The rearrangement uses TRBV6-1 and TRBJ2-4; perhaps TRBD1 as D (6 bases). This CDR3 region has 15 residues. The V gene's germline CDR1 is MNHNS and CDR2 SASEGT. V was shortened by 7 bases and J by 0 bases, with 13 bases between the two germline ends. CDR3 protein: CASTADSLAKNIQYF. In DNA, the CDR3 is TGTGCCAGCACCGCGGACAGTCTAGCCAAAAACATTCAGTACTTC.

This clonotype turned up a few times. The rearrangement links TRBV7-6 to TRBJ2-2; D is undetermined. Looked up from germline, CDR1 is SGHVS and CDR2 is FNYEAQ. V was pared by 5 bases and J by 4 bases, with 14 bases between. The CDR3 covers 15 residues. The DNA for the CDR3 is TGTGCCAGCAGCCAAGTATCGGGTTTCACCGGGGAGCTGTTTTTT. As protein: CASSQVSGFTGELFF.

This clonotype showed up many times. The rearrangement joins TRBV20-1 to TRBJ2-5; D is possibly TRBD1 (5 bases). Germline assignment: CDR1 DFQATT and CDR2 SNEGSKA (reference sequence). Trimming pared 0 bases from V and 5 bases from J, leaving 19 bases between. This CDR3 has 16 amino acids. DNA of the CDR3: TGCAGTGCTAGAGATTTATTCCAGGGCCAGGCCGAGACCCAGTACTTC. Residues: CSARDLFQGQAETQYF.

This clonotype was detected many times. This chain joins TRBV28 and TRBJ2-7, with 16 positions matching TRBD2. CDR1 MDHEN and CDR2 SYDVKM come from the germline V gene. Trimming took 6 bases from V and 4 from J; bases not matched to a gene: 6. This CDR3 has 16 amino acids. This chain's CDR3 is CASSAGTSGRVYEQYF. Written as DNA, the CDR3 is TGTGCCAGCAGCGCCGGGACTAGCGGGAGGGTTTACGAGCAGTACTTC.

This clonotype occurred many times. This chain links TRBV5-1 with TRBJ2-3; D remains unclear. CDR3 length: 15 residues. Germline V lookup: CDR1 SGHRS, CDR2 YFSETQ. Trimming left V 3 bases short and J 0 bases short, with 11 bases between. As DNA, the CDR3 is TGCGCCAGCAGCTCCTTTACTTCTAGCACAGATACGCAGTATTTT. It yields the protein CASSSFTSSTDTQYF.

Ten or more counts support this clonotype. V gene TRBV20-1 combines with J gene TRBJ2-7; D is unresolved. Germline assignment: CDR1 DFQATT and CDR2 SNEGSKA (reference sequence). The CDR3 loop spans 11 amino acids. V dropped 3 bases and J dropped 3 bases, with 6 bases sitting between them. The CDR3 DNA sequence: TGCAGTGCTAGTGGATACTACGAGCAGTACTTC. This gives the protein CSASGYYEQYF.

This clonotype was found many times. The chain employs TRBV7-9 and TRBJ2-2, with 14 bases identical to TRBD2. V shed 5 bases, J shed 5 bases, and the junction held 4 bases outside the gene matches. Per the germline V gene, CDR1 is SEHNR and CDR2 is FQNEAQ (reference sequence). The CDR3 loop spans 16 amino acids. The CDR3 loop reads CASSPGLAGVTGELFF. Here the CDR3 DNA reads TGTGCCAGCAGCCCGGGACTAGCGGGAGTAACCGGGGAGCTGTTTTTT.

This clonotype has only a few counts. This sequence joins TRBV29-1 and TRBJ1-1; D is ambiguous. Trimming cost V 4 bases and J 0 bases, with 9 bases left between them. This CDR3 is built from 13 residues. CDR1 is SQVTM, CDR2 ANQGSEA, per germline. The CDR3 region is CSVVSLVNTEAFF. The CDR3, as DNA: TGCAGCGTTGTGTCGTTGGTGAACACTGAAGCTTTCTTT.

This chain joins TRBV18 and TRBJ2-6; D perhaps matches TRBD1 (5 bases). V gave up 6 bases and J gave up 0 bases, with 9 bases separating them. Germline CDR1 and CDR2: KGHSH and LQKENI. This CDR3 is built from 15 residues. The CDR3 nucleotides read TGTGCCAGCTCCCCAGGGTTCTCTGGGGCCAACGTCCTGACTTTC. It encodes CASSPGFSGANVLTF.

This clonotype was seen more than once but under ten times. The chain recombines TRBV7-6 with TRBJ1-6; a possible D gene is TRBD1 (5 bases). Germline V gene lookup returns CDR1 SGHVS and CDR2 FNYEAQ. V was cut by 4 bases and J by 7 bases, with 14 bases left in between. The length of the CDR3 is 15 residues. CDR3 in DNA: TGTGCCAGCAGCTCCCTAGGGGTTGGGAATTCACCCCTCCACTTT. This encodes CASSSLGVGNSPLHF.

This clonotype turned up a few times. The chain is built from TRBV18 and TRBJ2-7, with 7 nucleotides matching TRBD1. CDR3 length equals 14 residues. The germline V gene has CDR1 KGHSH and CDR2 LQKENI. V lost 4 bases to trimming and J lost 2 bases; unmatched junction nucleotides: 5. The CDR3 loop is CASSLGTATYEQYF. The CDR3 DNA reads TGTGCCAGCTCACTCGGGACAGCTACCTACGAGCAGTACTTC.

This clonotype was seen at least ten times. The CDR3 is CATSDPTGLAGGPITDTQYF. CDR3 nucleotide sequence: TGTGCCACCAGTGATCCGACGGGACTAGCGGGAGGGCCGATCACAGATACGCAGTATTTT. The rearrangement links TRBV24-1 to TRBJ2-3; 16 bases fit TRBD2. The CDR3 runs 20 residues. Germline CDR1 is KGHDR and CDR2 is SFDVKD. With 3 bases clipped from V and 2 bases from J, the junction kept 10 bases outside the gene matches.

This clonotype was detected ten times or more. The J gene is TRBJ1-5, the V gene TRBV28; a weak D match, TRBD1 (5 bases). V lost 3 bases, J lost 1 base, and 10 bases lay in between. CDR3 length equals 15 residues. Germline CDR1 reads MDHEN; CDR2 reads SYDVKM. CDR3 region: CASSFWGVSNQPQHF. CDR3 coding DNA: TGTGCCAGCAGTTTCTGGGGGGTGAGCAATCAGCCCCAGCATTTT.

This clonotype was counted only a few times. This rearrangement joins TRBV20-1 to TRBJ2-5; the D gene is possibly TRBD1 (8 bases). CDR3 size: 14 residues. V was trimmed by 6 bases and J by 2 bases, leaving 16 bases between them. Per germline, CDR1 DFQATT and CDR2 SNEGSKA (reference sequence). DNA for the CDR3: TGCAGTGCCACACAGGGGGGACTACAAGAGACCCAGTACTTC. This translates into CSATQGGLQETQYF.

The V and J genes are TRBV27 and TRBJ2-6; D unresolved. V was shortened by 5 bases and J by 2 bases, with 4 bases between the two germline ends. The V gene's germline CDR1 is MNHEY and CDR2 SMNVEV (reference sequence). The CDR3 has 13 amino acids. CDR3 in DNA: TGTGCCAGCAGTACCCCTGGGGCCAACGTCCTGACTTTC. Its protein is CASSTPGANVLTF.

The table lists this clonotype with many counts. The chain uses TRBV19 and TRBJ1-5; 8 bases are shared with TRBD1. Germline lookup yields CDR1 LNHDA and CDR2 SQIVND (reference sequence). The junction had 12 bases not matched to a gene; V was cut back by 5 bases and J by 6 bases. The length of the CDR3 is 16 residues. CDR3 in DNA: TGTGCCAGTAGTTCCCTGAGCGCAGGGGGCATTCAGCCCCAGCATTTT. It is translated as CASSSLSAGGIQPQHF.

This clonotype appeared many times. This chain connects TRBV19 to TRBJ1-1; TRBD1 matches 8 bases. CDR3 size: 13 residues. With V trimmed by 7 bases and J by 1 base, 2 bases remained unmatched. CDR1 and CDR2 (germline): LNHDA, SQIVND (reference sequence). The CDR3 sequence is CASTGTGNTEAFF. The CDR3 DNA reads as TGTGCCAGTACCGGGACAGGGAACACTGAAGCTTTCTTT.

At least ten counts were recorded for this clonotype. V is TRBV11-2 and J is TRBJ1-1; no reliable D call. The CDR3 length is 15 residues. The V gene's germline CDR1 is SGHAT and CDR2 FQNNGV. Trimming shortened V by 1 base and J by 5 bases, and 14 bases separated the two germline ends. The CDR3 DNA sequence: TGTGCCAGCAGCTTAGTGCGTTTACGTATGACTGAAGCTTTCTTT. As protein: CASSLVRLRMTEAFF.

Many counts were recorded for this clonotype. The gene calls are TRBV11-1 and TRBJ2-3; D ambiguous. This CDR3 is 18 amino acids long. The germline CDR1 and CDR2 sequences are SGHAT and FQDESV (reference sequence). V was pared by 1 base and J by 4 bases, with 21 bases between. The CDR3 coding sequence is TGTGCCAGCAGCTTAGGCGCGTCGGTTGGGTCTGACCCAGATACGCAGTATTTT. Translating it yields CASSLGASVGSDPDTQYF.

This clonotype was observed a few times. J is TRBJ2-1 and V is TRBV7-2; D is possibly TRBD1 or TRBD2 (5 bases each). Germline CDR1 SGHTA, CDR2 FQGNSA. This CDR3 has 14 amino acids. V was trimmed by 6 bases and J by 8 bases, leaving 17 bases between them. The CDR3 region has the DNA TGTGCCAGCAGACCGGGGACGCTAGTGGATGAGCAGTTCTTC. This gives the protein CASRPGTLVDEQFF.

At least ten counts were recorded for this clonotype. V is TRBV5-5 and J is TRBJ1-5; TRBD1 aligns across 9 bases. This CDR3 spans 16 amino acids. From germline, CDR1 is SGHKS and CDR2 YYEKEE (reference sequence). The J segment lost 5 bases and the V segment lost 0 bases, leaving 6 bases of the junction unmatched. The CDR3 spells CASSLEWGQGDQPQHF. CDR3 DNA sequence: TGTGCCAGCAGCTTGGAGTGGGGACAGGGAGATCAGCCCCAGCATTTT.

This clonotype has ten or more counts. The CDR3 here is CSARDWQGKDTQYF. CDR3 in DNA: TGCAGTGCTAGAGATTGGCAGGGAAAAGATACGCAGTATTTT. J is TRBJ2-3 and V is TRBV20-1; D may be TRBD1 (5 bases). In germline, CDR1 is DFQATT, CDR2 SNEGSKA (reference sequence). V was cut by 0 bases and J by 5 bases, with 12 bases left in between. The CDR3 spans 14 residues.

The gene calls are TRBV30 and TRBJ2-7; 9 bases line up with TRBD1. CDR3 length equals 15 residues. V shed 3 bases and J 1 base; nucleotides not matched to a gene: 7. Looked up from germline, CDR1 is GTSNPN and CDR2 is SVGIG (reference sequence). The CDR3 here is CAWSTGTGNSYEQYF. DNA of the CDR3: TGTGCCTGGAGCACCGGGACAGGGAATTCCTACGAGCAGTACTTC.

This chain uses TRBV9 with TRBJ2-7; unclear D gene. Germline lookup yields CDR1 SGDLS and CDR2 YYNGEE. V was clipped by 3 bases and J by 7 bases, with 14 bases between them. CDR3 length: 13 amino acids. CDR3 sequence reads: CASSDAFRGEQYF. DNA of the CDR3: TGTGCCAGCAGCGATGCTTTTCGCGGAGAGCAGTACTTC. Full variable domain (missing parts from reference TRBV9 and TRBJ2-7): DSGVTQTPKHLITATGQRVTLRCSPRSGDLSVYWYQQSLDQGLQFLIQYYNGEERAKGNILERFSAQQFPDLHSELNLSSLELGDSALYFCASSDAFRGEQYFGPGTRLTVT.